This TCR beta chain was found in a study of T cells expressing NK-cell markers. Whole-study results and caveats: Among several donors, these clonotypes also ranked first in the CD3+CD56-NKG2C+ fraction.

TCRdb re-called the 5' RACE reads and catalogs CDR3 proteins one per entry, DNA excluded. The sample table sets out about 260,000 distinct CDR3 sequences. Worth noting for this clonotype: Its matching antigen is unknown.

Germline assignment: CDR1 LNHDA and CDR2 SQIVND (reference sequence). This CDR3 has 16 residues. This sequence joins TRBV19 and TRBJ2-1; the D gene TCRdb calls, TRBD2, cannot be checked with no DNA. The TCR originated in a man aged 18 to 29 in good health. The sequenced sample consisted of blood T cells: a sorted CD56 or NKG2C T cell subset, CD4+ or CD8+ T cells, or bulk PBMC T cells (not recorded which). The chain's CDR3 is CASSSSLAGTNNEQFF.